The 20 T cell receptor beta chains below come from one sample, sequenced in a study of blood T cell repertoires in COVID-19. The table came from immunoSEQ multiplex PCR; TCRdb's copy has only in-frame clones and leaves some out. The table includes 80,000 to 100,000 clones, around 86% detected once. The specimen was peripheral blood. The receptor set was obtained from a woman of 80 years or more with active or convalescent COVID-19.

This CDR3 is CASSFDGQYEQYF. In DNA, the CDR3 is TGTGCCAGCAGCTTTGATGGTCAGTACGAGCAGTACTTC. The chain recombines TRBV7-2 with TRBJ2-7; D uncertain. Germline V gives CDR1 SGHTA, CDR2 FQGNSA. The length of the CDR3 is 13 residues. V was cut by 3 bases and J by 4 bases, with 10 bases left in between.

The chain employs TRBV10-3 and TRBJ2-1; 9 bases line up with TRBD2. The germline V gene encodes CDR1 ENHRY and CDR2 SYGVKD. The CDR3 has 17 amino acids. J lost 0 bases, V lost 4 bases, and 7 bases had no gene match. CDR3 residues: CAISGLAEGSSYNEQFF. In DNA form, the CDR3 reads TGTGCCATCAGTGGACTAGCGGAGGGGAGCTCCTACAATGAGCAGTTCTTC.

This rearrangement joins TRBV30 to TRBJ2-3; D unclear. The V gene lost 0 bases and the J gene lost 6 bases, with 7 bases spanning the gap. There are 12 residues in the CDR3. Germline assignment: CDR1 GTSNPN and CDR2 SVGIG (reference sequence). CDR3 sequence reads: CAWSVQSDTQYF. CDR3 coding DNA: TGTGCCTGGAGTGTACAGTCGGATACGCAGTATTTT. The full variable domain, completed using reference TRBV30 and TRBJ2-3, is SQTIHQWPATLVQPVGSPLSLECTVEGTSNPNLYWYRQAAGRGLQLLFYSVGIGQISSEVPQNLSASRPQDRQFILSSKKLLLSDSGFYLCAWSVQSDTQYFGPGTRLTVL.

The chain has TRBV3-1 (or the pseudogene TRBV3-2) and TRBJ2-5, with 8 bases fitting TRBD2. CDR1 is LGHDT, CDR2 YNNKEL, per germline (reference sequence). The CDR3 spans 15 residues. The J segment lost 7 bases and the V segment lost 4 bases, leaving 11 bases of the junction unmatched. In DNA, the CDR3 is TGTGCCAGCAGCCCCCAGGGGCTAGCGGGTGGGACCCAGTACTTC. Protein product: CASSPQGLAGGTQYF.

The chain is built from TRBV3-1 (or the pseudogene TRBV3-2) and TRBJ1-3; no firm D call. Trimming cost V 0 bases and J 0 bases, with 12 bases left between them. This CDR3 contains 17 residues. Germline V gene lookup returns CDR1 LGHDT and CDR2 YNNKEL (reference sequence). The CDR3 DNA sequence: TGTGCCAGCAGCCAAGATGCGGCAGTTCTCTCTGGAAACACCATATATTTT. It encodes CASSQDAAVLSGNTIYF.

This clone came up a few times. This chain joins TRBV27 and TRBJ1-4; TRBD1 aligns across 8 bases. After removal of 6 bases from V and 5 bases from J, the junction contained 11 bases not matched to a gene. Germline-derived CDR1 and CDR2 are MNHEY and SMNVEV (reference sequence). This CDR3 has 16 residues. The chain's CDR3 is CASSPQSWDRNEKLFF. The DNA of the CDR3 is TGTGCCAGCAGCCCCCAAAGCTGGGACAGGAATGAAAAACTGTTTTTT.

J is TRBJ2-7 and V is TRBV7-2, with 11 bases identical to TRBD2. V lost 5 bases, J lost 7 bases, and 10 bases stayed unmatched. Germline lookup yields CDR1 SGHTA and CDR2 FQGNSA. The CDR3 runs 15 residues. The DNA of the CDR3 is TGTGCCAGCAGCGTGTCTAGCGGGGGGTATGGTGAGCAGTACTTC. Translating gives CASSVSSGGYGEQYF. Full variable domain (remainder filled in from reference TRBV7-2 and TRBJ2-7): GAGVSQSPSNKVTEKGKDVELRCDPISGHTALYWYRQSLGQGLEFLIYFQGNSAPDKSGLPSDRFSAERTGGSVSTLTIQRTQQEDSAVYLCASSVSSGGYGEQYFGPGTRLTVT.

There are a few counts of this clone. The V call is TRBV5-8, the J call TRBJ1-2; D remains unclear. CDR1 and CDR2 from the germline V gene are SGHTS and YDEGEE. The CDR3 has 12 amino acids. With 5 bases removed from V and 4 bases from J, the gap between germline ends came to 9 bases. CDR3 DNA sequence: TGTGCCAGCAGTCCCTACAGCTATGGCTACACCTTC. Translated, it gives CASSPYSYGYTF.

This sequence joins TRBV24-1 and TRBJ2-2; TRBD1 aligns across 9 bases. Germline V gives CDR1 KGHDR, CDR2 SFDVKD. The CDR3 loop spans 15 amino acids. Unmatched junction bases numbered 12, after V lost 10 bases and J lost 7 bases. CDR3 bases: TGTGCCACGGCGACCGGGACAGGGTCTGTCGGGGAGCTGTTTTTT. It specifies CATATGTGSVGELFF.

The genes are TRBV7-2 and TRBJ2-1, with 8 positions matching TRBD1. CDR3 size: 14 residues. Germline values: CDR1 SGHTA, CDR2 FQGNSA. The J segment lost 6 bases and the V segment lost 1 base, leaving 2 bases of the junction unmatched. The CDR3 loop reads CASSLGDRGNEQFF. The CDR3 DNA is TGTGCCAGCAGCTTAGGCGACAGGGGCAATGAGCAGTTCTTC.

V and J are TRBV11-1 and TRBJ2-1, with 9 bases lining up with TRBD1. The V gene's germline CDR1 is SGHAT and CDR2 FQDESV (reference sequence). This CDR3 is 16 amino acids long. The V gene end was trimmed by 5 bases and the J gene end by 4 bases; junction bases not matched to a gene: 9. CDR3 protein: CASSPGDRVRYNEQFF. The CDR3 nucleotides read TGTGCCAGCAGCCCAGGGGACAGGGTAAGGTACAATGAGCAGTTCTTC.

The chain uses TRBV15 and TRBJ2-3; perhaps TRBD2 as D (6 bases). This CDR3 is 13 amino acids long. The germline V gene encodes CDR1 LNHNV and CDR2 YYDKDF (reference sequence). V gave up 0 bases and J gave up 8 bases, with 9 bases separating them. DNA for the CDR3: TGTGCCACCAGCAGAGATCGGGGGAGTACGCAGTATTTT. This translates into CATSRDRGSTQYF.

The J gene is TRBJ2-3, the V gene TRBV20-1, with 8 bases that match TRBD2. This CDR3 is built from 17 residues. Germline CDR1 is DFQATT and CDR2 is SNEGSKA (reference sequence). V dropped 3 bases and J dropped 3; count of bases not matched to a gene: 14. Written as DNA, the CDR3 is TGCAGTGCTAGTGGGACGGGAGGGCCCTTTTTGACAGATACGCAGTATTTT. Protein sequence: CSASGTGGPFLTDTQYF.

The chain is built from TRBV2 and TRBJ2-7, with 8 bases that match TRBD1. After removal of 5 bases from V and 12 bases from J, the junction contained 6 bases not matched to a gene. The CDR3 covers 11 residues. Per the germline V gene, CDR1 is SNHLY and CDR2 is FYNNEI. CDR3 residues: CASSPGGPLYF. Written as DNA, the CDR3 is TGTGCCAGCAGTCCAGGGGGCCCGCTGTACTTC.

This chain links TRBV6-2 or TRBV6-3 with TRBJ2-3; D unresolved. The CDR3 extends over 14 amino acids. V shed 2 bases and J shed 2 bases, with 8 bases lying between them. Germline V gene lookup returns CDR1 MNHEY and CDR2 SVGEGT. The DNA of the CDR3 is TGTGCCAGCAGTTACACTTCGGTCACAGATACGCAGTATTTT. Translating gives CASSYTSVTDTQYF.

CDR3 residues: CASWLGAPGEKLFF. The CDR3 nucleotides read TGTGCCAGCTGGCTGGGGGCGCCGGGTGAAAAACTGTTTTTT. The gene calls are TRBV19 and TRBJ1-4, with D perhaps matching TRBD1 (6 bases). Trimming pared 9 bases from V and 7 bases from J, leaving 18 bases between. The CDR3 loop spans 14 amino acids. CDR1 LNHDA and CDR2 SQIVND come from the germline V gene (reference sequence).

The chain carries TRBV19 and TRBJ1-4; D remains unclear. The V end was cut by 5 bases, the J end by 5 bases, with 12 bases between. The length of the CDR3 is 14 residues. In germline, CDR1 is LNHDA, CDR2 SQIVND (reference sequence). The CDR3 region has the DNA TGTGCCAGTAGTTTGGGCCTTTTGAATGAAAAACTGTTTTTT. Its protein is CASSLGLLNEKLFF.

This chain uses TRBV5-1 with TRBJ2-1, with 7 nucleotides matching TRBD2. After removal of 2 bases from V and 8 bases from J, the junction contained 7 bases not matched to a gene. CDR1 is SGHRS and CDR2 is YFSETQ in the germline V gene. The CDR3 is 14 amino acids. The CDR3 nucleotides are TGCGCCAGCAGCTTCGGGGGGTTGGGCGATGAGCAGTTCTTC. This translates into CASSFGGLGDEQFF. Looking up the rest from reference TRBV5-1 and TRBJ2-1 gives the full variable domain: KAGVTQTPRYLIKTRGQQVTLSCSPISGHRSVSWYQQTPGQGLQFLFEYFSETQRNKGNFPGRFSGRQFSNSRSEMNVSTLELGDSALYLCASSFGGLGDEQFFGPGTRLTVL.

This sequence joins TRBV9 and TRBJ2-1; 11 bases are a match to TRBD1. With 4 bases clipped from V and 5 bases from J, the junction kept 5 bases outside the gene matches. The germline CDR1 and CDR2 sequences are SGDLS and YYNGEE. CDR3 length: 15 amino acids. In DNA, the CDR3 is TGTGCCAGCAGCTGGGGACAGGGGGGTGACAATGAGCAGTTCTTC. Translation: CASSWGQGGDNEQFF.

The chain is built from TRBV19 and TRBJ2-7, with D uncertain. V shed 5 bases and J shed 1 base, with 12 bases lying between them. The CDR3 consists of 14 residues. Germline CDR1 LNHDA, CDR2 SQIVND (reference sequence). The CDR3, as DNA: TGTGCCAGTAGTCCGGATACAGAATCCTACGAGCAGTACTTC. Its translation is CASSPDTESYEQYF. Complete variable domain (other parts from reference TRBV19 and TRBJ2-7): DGGITQSPKYLFRKEGQNVTLSCEQNLNHDAMYWYRQDPGQGLRLIYYSQIVNDFQKGDIAEGYSVSREKKESFPLTVTSAQKNPTAFYLCASSPDTESYEQYFGPGTRLTVT.